This T cell receptor (beta chain) stems from a study of blood T cell repertoires in COVID-19. This CDR3 spans 12 amino acids. CDR1 and CDR2 from the germline V gene are MNHNY and SVGAGI (reference sequence). Trimming stripped 5 bases from V and 2 bases from J, with 7 bases between. The protocol was immunoSEQ multiplex PCR, while the TCRdb copy is restricted to in-frame clones and leaves out a portion. This table has tens of thousands of clones, around 85% appearing once. The sequenced sample was peripheral blood. The TCR comes from a human donor in a cohort sampled during active COVID-19. The V call is TRBV6-6, the J call TRBJ2-7; D is possibly TRBD2 (5 bases). CDR3 protein: CASSGSTYEQYF. CDR3 bases: TGTGCCAGCAGTGGGAGCACCTACGAGCAGTACTTC.